This T cell receptor (beta chain) was identified in a study of control samples from healthy donors and cancer patients. This CDR3 has 16 amino acids. Germline CDR1 and CDR2: MNHNS and SASEGT. The junction had 13 bases not matched to a gene; V was cut back by 4 bases and J by 8 bases. Using immunoSEQ multiplex PCR, the repertoire was profiled, and TCRdb retains in-frame clones only, with some absent. The sample lists approximately 46,000 clones; around 90% were seen once. This chain connects TRBV6-1 to TRBJ1-4, with TRBD1 identical over 7 bases. Specimen: PBMCs. The receptor was isolated from a man aged 25 to 40 with colorectal cancer. The CDR3 loop is CASSGPYRGAEEKLFF. CDR3 nucleotides: TGTGCCAGCAGTGGGCCCTACAGGGGAGCGGAGGAAAAACTGTTTTTT.